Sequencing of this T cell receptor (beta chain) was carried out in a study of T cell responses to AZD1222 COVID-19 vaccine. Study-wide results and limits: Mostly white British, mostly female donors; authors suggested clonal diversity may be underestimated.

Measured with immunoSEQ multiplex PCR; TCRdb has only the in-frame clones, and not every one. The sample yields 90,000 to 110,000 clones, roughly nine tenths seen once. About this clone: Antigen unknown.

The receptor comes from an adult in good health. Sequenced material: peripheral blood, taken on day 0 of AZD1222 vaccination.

In DNA form, the CDR3 reads TGTGCCAGCAGTTTGGGCCAGGGGGGCCAAGAGACCCAGTACTTC. It yields the protein CASSLGQGGQETQYF. The chain has TRBV28 and TRBJ2-5; D may be TRBD1 (7 bases). Germline loops: CDR1 MDHEN, CDR2 SYDVKM. The CDR3 extends over 15 amino acids. Trimming shortened V by 3 bases and J by 1 base, and 12 bases separated the two germline ends. The whole variable domain, remainder taken from reference TRBV28 and TRBJ2-5, is DVKVTQSSRYLVKRTGEKVFLECVQDMDHENMFWYRQDPGLGLRLIYFSYDVKMKEKGDIPEGYSVSREKKERFSLILESASTNQTSMYLCASSLGQGGQETQYFGPGTRLLVL.